This T cell receptor beta chain stems from a study of OX40 agonist ivuxolimab in advanced cancers. Study details: Patients enrolled in dose escalation were diagnosed with hepatocellular carcinoma, melanoma, renal cell or head and neck cancer. Study-level results: Clonal expansion from baseline to week 6 occurred in both CD4+ and CD8+ T cells.

This table comes from immunoSEQ multiplex PCR, and its TCRdb copy is limited to in-frame clones, with some not included. This sample has 40,000 to 65,000 clones, with roughly 90% found just once. This clone was counted a few times. The antigen is not known. This CDR3 contains 13 residues. In germline, CDR1 is MNHEY, CDR2 SVGAGI. With 6 bases removed from V and 2 bases from J, the gap between germline ends came to 10 bases. Sequenced material: CD4+ or CD8+ T cells sorted from blood, taken in a trial of the OX40 agonist ivuxolimab. The chain couples TRBV6-5 to TRBJ1-2; D is unclear. The source is an adult with an advanced solid tumor such as melanoma, head and neck, liver or kidney cancer. The CDR3 DNA sequence: TGTGCCAGCAGACCTCAGGCCAACTATGGCTACACCTTC. It is translated as CASRPQANYGYTF.